This TCR beta chain originates from a study of blood T cell repertoires in COVID-19. Across the whole study: Donors in the United States, Italy and Spain gave samples during acute or convalescent COVID-19.

Authors' processing steps: By means of reference gene primer amplification, nucleated cell counts were estimated. The table came from immunoSEQ multiplex PCR; TCRdb's copy has only in-frame clones and leaves some out. That table is the source of V, J and clone size, and D and trimming were worked out from the DNA. The profile covers about 320,000 clones, with roughly 90% appearing a single time and 5% to 7% taken by the ten largest. In germline, CDR1 is MNHEY, CDR2 SVGAGI. The length of the CDR3 is 15 residues. Trimming removed 7 bases from V and 4 bases from J; junction bases left unmatched: 8. The chain uses TRBV6-5 and TRBJ1-1; 11 nucleotides line up with TRBD1. The TCR comes from a man between 18 and 29 years old who had recovered from COVID-19. The sample comprised peripheral blood. CDR3 DNA sequence: TGTGCCAGCACCGTAAGGGACAGGGGGAGCACTGAAGCTTTCTTT. Residues: CASTVRDRGSTEAFF.